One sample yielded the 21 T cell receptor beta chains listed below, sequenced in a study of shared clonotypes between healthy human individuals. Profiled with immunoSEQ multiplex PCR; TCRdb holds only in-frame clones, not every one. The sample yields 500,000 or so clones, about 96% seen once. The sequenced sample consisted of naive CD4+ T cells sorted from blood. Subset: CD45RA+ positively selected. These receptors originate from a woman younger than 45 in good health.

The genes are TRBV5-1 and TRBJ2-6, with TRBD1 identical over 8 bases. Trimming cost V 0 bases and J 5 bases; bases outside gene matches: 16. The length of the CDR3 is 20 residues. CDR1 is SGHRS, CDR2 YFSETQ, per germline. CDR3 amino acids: CASSLAYYRDRFDWANVLTF. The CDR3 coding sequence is TGCGCCAGCAGCTTGGCTTATTACCGGGACAGGTTTGACTGGGCCAACGTCCTGACTTTC.

The CDR3 region has the DNA TGTGCCAGCAGTCTTGGACAGGCCCGCTACGAGCAGTACTTC. Translating it yields CASSLGQARYEQYF. The chain recombines TRBV28 with TRBJ2-5, with 7 bases lining up with TRBD1. TRBJ2-7 explains the end of the DNA better; the J call may be wrong. Germline values: CDR1 MDHEN, CDR2 SYDVKM. The CDR3 length is 14 residues.

CDR3 in DNA: TGTGCCAGCAGCCAGGGACAGGGGGCTGCAGATACGCAGTATTTT. This translates into CASSQGQGAADTQYF. The chain links TRBV4-2 to TRBJ2-3, with TRBD1 identical over 12 bases. Germline values: CDR1 LGHNA, CDR2 YNFKEQ. V lost 3 bases and J lost 4; bases outside the gene matches: 2. The CDR3 spans 15 residues.

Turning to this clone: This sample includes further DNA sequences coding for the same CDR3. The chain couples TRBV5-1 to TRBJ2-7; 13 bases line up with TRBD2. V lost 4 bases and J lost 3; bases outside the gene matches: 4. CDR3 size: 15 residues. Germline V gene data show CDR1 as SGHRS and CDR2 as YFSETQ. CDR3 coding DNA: TGCGCCAGCAGCCTGGGGACTAGCGGGATCTACGAGCAGTACTTC. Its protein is CASSLGTSGIYEQYF.

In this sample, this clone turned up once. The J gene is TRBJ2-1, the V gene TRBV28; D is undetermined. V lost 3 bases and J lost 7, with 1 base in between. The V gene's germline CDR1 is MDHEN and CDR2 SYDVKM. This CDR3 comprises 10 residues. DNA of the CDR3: TGTGCCAGCAGTTTGAATGAGCAGTTCTTC. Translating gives CASSLNEQFF.

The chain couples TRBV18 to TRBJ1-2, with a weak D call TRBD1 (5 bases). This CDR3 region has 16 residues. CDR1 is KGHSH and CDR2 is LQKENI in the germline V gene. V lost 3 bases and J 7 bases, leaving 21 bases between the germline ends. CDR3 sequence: CASSPANRDGGSGYTF. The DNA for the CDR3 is TGTGCCAGCTCACCCGCGAACCGGGACGGGGGAAGTGGCTACACCTTC.

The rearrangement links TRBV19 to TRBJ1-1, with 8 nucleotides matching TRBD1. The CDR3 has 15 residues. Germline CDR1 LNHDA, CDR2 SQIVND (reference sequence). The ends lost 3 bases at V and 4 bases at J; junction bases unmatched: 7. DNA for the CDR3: TGTGCCAGTAGTATCCGCCCACAGGGGGGCACTGAAGCTTTCTTT. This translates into CASSIRPQGGTEAFF.

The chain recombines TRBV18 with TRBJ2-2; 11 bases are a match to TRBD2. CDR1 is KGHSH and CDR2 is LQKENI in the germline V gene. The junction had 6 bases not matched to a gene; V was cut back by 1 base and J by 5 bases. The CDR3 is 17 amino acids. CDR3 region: CASSPRRTSGQTGELFF. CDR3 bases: TGTGCCAGCTCACCACGCCGGACTAGCGGGCAAACCGGGGAGCTGTTTTTT.

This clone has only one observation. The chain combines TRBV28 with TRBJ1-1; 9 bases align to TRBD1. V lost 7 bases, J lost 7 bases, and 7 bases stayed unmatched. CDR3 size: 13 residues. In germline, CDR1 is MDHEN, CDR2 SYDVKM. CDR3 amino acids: CASITGQGYEAFF. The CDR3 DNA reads TGTGCCAGCATTACGGGACAGGGCTATGAAGCTTTCTTT.

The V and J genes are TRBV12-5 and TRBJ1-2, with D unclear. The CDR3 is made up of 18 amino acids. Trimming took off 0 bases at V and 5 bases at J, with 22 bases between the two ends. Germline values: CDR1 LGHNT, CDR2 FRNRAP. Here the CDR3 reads CASGLVLGREGSVYGYTF. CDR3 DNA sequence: TGTGCTAGTGGTTTGGTACTCGGGCGGGAAGGGAGTGTATATGGCTACACCTTC.

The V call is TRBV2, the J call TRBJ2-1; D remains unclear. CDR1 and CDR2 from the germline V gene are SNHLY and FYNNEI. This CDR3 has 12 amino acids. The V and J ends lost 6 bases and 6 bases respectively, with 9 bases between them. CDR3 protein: CASRDQPNEQFF. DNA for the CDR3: TGTGCCAGCAGAGACCAGCCCAATGAGCAGTTCTTC.

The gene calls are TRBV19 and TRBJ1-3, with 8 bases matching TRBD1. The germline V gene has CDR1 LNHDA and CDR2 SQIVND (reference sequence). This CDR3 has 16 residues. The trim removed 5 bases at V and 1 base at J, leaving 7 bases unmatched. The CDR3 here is CASSEGQGASGNTIYF. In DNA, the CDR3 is TGTGCCAGTAGTGAGGGCCAGGGGGCTTCTGGAAACACCATATATTTT. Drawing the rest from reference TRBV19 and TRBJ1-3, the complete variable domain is DGGITQSPKYLFRKEGQNVTLSCEQNLNHDAMYWYRQDPGQGLRLIYYSQIVNDFQKGDIAEGYSVSREKKESFPLTVTSAQKNPTAFYLCASSEGQGASGNTIYFGEGSWLTVV.

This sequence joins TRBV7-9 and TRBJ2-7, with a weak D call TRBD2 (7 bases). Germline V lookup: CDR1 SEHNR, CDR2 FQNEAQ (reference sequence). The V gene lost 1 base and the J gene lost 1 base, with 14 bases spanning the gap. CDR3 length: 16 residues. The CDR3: CASSLGGGRQSYEQYF. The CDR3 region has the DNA TGTGCCAGCAGCTTAGGCGGGGGCAGGCAGTCCTACGAGCAGTACTTC.

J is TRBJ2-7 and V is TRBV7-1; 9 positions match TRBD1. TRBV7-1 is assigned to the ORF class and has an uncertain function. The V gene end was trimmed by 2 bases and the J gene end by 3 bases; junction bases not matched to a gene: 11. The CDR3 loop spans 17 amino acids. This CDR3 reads CASSSKPGQGPLYEQYF. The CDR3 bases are TGTGCCAGCAGCTCAAAACCGGGACAGGGTCCTCTCTACGAGCAGTACTTC.

CDR3 sequence: CASSRNTEAFF. The DNA of the CDR3 is TGTGCCAGCAGCAGGAACACTGAAGCTTTCTTT. The gene calls are TRBV6-5 and TRBJ1-1; D is uncertain. CDR3 length: 11 residues. V was shortened by 6 bases and J by 1 base, with 3 bases between the two germline ends. The germline CDR1 and CDR2 sequences are MNHEY and SVGAGI.

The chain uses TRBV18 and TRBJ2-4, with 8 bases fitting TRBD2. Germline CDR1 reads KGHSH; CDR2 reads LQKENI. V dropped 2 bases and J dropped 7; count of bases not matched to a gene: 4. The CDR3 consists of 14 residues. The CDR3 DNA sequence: TGTGCCAGCTCACCATCGGGAGGGGGGAACATTCAGTACTTC. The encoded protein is CASSPSGGGNIQYF.

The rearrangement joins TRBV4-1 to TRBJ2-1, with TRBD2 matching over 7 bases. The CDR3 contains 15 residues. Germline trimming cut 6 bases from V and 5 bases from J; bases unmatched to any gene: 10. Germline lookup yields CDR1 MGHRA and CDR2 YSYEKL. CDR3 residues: CASSLAGGNDNEQFF. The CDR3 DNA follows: TGCGCCAGCAGTTTAGCGGGCGGCAACGACAATGAGCAGTTCTTC.

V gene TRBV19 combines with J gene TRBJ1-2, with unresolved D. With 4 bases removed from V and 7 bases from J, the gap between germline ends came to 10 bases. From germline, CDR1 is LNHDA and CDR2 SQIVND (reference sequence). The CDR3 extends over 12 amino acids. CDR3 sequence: CASSRGDPGYTF. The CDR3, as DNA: TGTGCCAGTAGTAGGGGAGATCCTGGCTACACCTTC. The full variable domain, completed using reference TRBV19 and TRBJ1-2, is DGGITQSPKYLFRKEGQNVTLSCEQNLNHDAMYWYRQDPGQGLRLIYYSQIVNDFQKGDIAEGYSVSREKKESFPLTVTSAQKNPTAFYLCASSRGDPGYTFGSGTRLTVV.

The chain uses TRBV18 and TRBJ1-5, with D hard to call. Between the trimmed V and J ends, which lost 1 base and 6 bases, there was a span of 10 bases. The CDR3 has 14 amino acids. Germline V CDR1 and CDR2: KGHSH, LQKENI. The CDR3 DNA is TGTGCCAGCTCACCACAGGGAACGAGTCAGCCCCAGCATTTT. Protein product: CASSPQGTSQPQHF.

The CDR3 spells CASSSGLAGDLPDEQFF. The CDR3 region has the DNA TGTGCCAGCAGCTCCGGACTAGCGGGAGATCTTCCGGATGAGCAGTTCTTC. The J gene is TRBJ2-1, the V gene TRBV7-8; 13 nucleotides align to TRBD2. The V and J ends lost 4 bases and 8 bases, in that order; junction bases with no gene match: 11. From germline, CDR1 is SGHVS and CDR2 FQNEAQ. This CDR3 comprises 17 residues. Drawing the rest from reference TRBV7-8 and TRBJ2-1, the complete variable domain is GAGVSQSPRYKVAKRGQDVALRCDPISGHVSLFWYQQALGQGPEFLTYFQNEAQLDKSGLPSDRFFAERPEGSVSTLKIQRTQQEDSAVYLCASSSGLAGDLPDEQFFGPGTRLTVL.

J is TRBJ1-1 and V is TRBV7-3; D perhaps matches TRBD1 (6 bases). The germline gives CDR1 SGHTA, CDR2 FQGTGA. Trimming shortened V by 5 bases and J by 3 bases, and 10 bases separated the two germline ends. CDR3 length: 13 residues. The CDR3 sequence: CASSPQGYTEAFF. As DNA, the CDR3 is TGTGCCAGCAGCCCCCAGGGGTACACTGAAGCTTTCTTT.